These T cell receptor beta chains were read from a single sample in a study of beta chain features in type 1 diabetes. Sequencing was performed with immunoSEQ multiplex PCR; in TCRdb, only in-frame clones are kept and a portion is missing. This sample has under 90,000 clones; under 35% occur once, and the top ten carry 0.35% to 0.45%. Material: stem cell memory CD4+ T cells from blood. The source of these receptors is a woman aged 18 to 35 in good health. Each CDR3 is given with its conserved first and last residue. A D gene is named only where the DNA matches it firmly. Clone size is stated in some rows and not others, as once, few, many or a class when expanded.

>.|.|TRBJ2-2|TRBV2
CASSVTSTGELFF
TGTGCCAGCAGTGTTACATCCACCGGGGAGCTGTTTTTT
>.|.|TRBJ1-5|TRBV30
CAWSAPGDNQPQHF
TGTGCCTGGAGTGCGCCGGGAGACAATCAGCCCCAGCATTTT
>.|TRBD1|TRBJ2-4|TRBV28
CASRHRDSDFVAKNIQYF
TGTGCCAGCAGGCACCGGGACAGTGACTTTGTTGCCAAAAACATTCAGTACTTC
>.|.|TRBJ2-2|TRBV15
CATSRGGTGELFF
TGTGCCACCAGCAGGGGAGGCACCGGGGAGCTGTTTTTT
>.|TRBD1|TRBJ1-1|TRBV7-2
CASSSQTGALNTEAFF
TGTGCCAGCAGCTCTCAGACAGGGGCCCTAAACACTGAAGCTTTCTTT
>few|TRBD1|TRBJ2-5|TRBV5-1
CASSVGQGAGETQYF
TGCGCCAGCAGCGTGGGACAGGGGGCAGGGGAGACCCAGTACTTC
>.|.|TRBJ1-2|TRBV5-4
CASSLGGLDGYTF
TGTGCCAGCAGCTTGGGGGGACTGGATGGCTACACCTTC
>once|TRBD1|TRBJ2-7|TRBV6-5
CASSWDSYEQYF
TGTGCCAGCAGCTGGGACAGCTACGAGCAGTACTTC
>.|TRBD2|TRBJ2-3|TRBV5-1
CASSFSGGLTDTQYF
TGCGCCAGCAGCTTTAGCGGGGGCCTCACAGATACGCAGTATTTT
>few|.|TRBJ2-3|TRBV7-2
CASSEAGAVDTQYF
TGTGCCAGCAGCGAGGCCGGTGCCGTAGATACGCAGTATTTT
>few|TRBD1|TRBJ2-6|TRBV6-4
CASPTWDREISGANVLTF
TGTGCCAGCCCGACCTGGGACAGGGAAATTTCTGGGGCCAACGTCCTGACTTTC
>.|TRBD1|TRBJ1-4|TRBV5-6
CASSQGAGPATNEKLFF
TGTGCCAGCAGCCAGGGGGCAGGCCCAGCAACTAATGAAAAACTGTTTTTT
>.|.|TRBJ1-5|TRBV4-1
CASSQEAREQPQHF
TGCGCCAGCAGCCAAGAGGCCCGTGAACAGCCCCAGCATTTT
>.|TRBD2|TRBJ2-5|TRBV5-1
CASSRSTSGTETQYF
TGCGCCAGCAGCCGATCGACTAGCGGAACTGAGACCCAGTACTTC
>.|TRBD2|TRBJ2-1|TRBV7-9
CASSLGGGLATYNEQFF
TGTGCCAGCAGCTTAGGCGGGGGACTAGCGACCTACAATGAGCAGTTCTTC